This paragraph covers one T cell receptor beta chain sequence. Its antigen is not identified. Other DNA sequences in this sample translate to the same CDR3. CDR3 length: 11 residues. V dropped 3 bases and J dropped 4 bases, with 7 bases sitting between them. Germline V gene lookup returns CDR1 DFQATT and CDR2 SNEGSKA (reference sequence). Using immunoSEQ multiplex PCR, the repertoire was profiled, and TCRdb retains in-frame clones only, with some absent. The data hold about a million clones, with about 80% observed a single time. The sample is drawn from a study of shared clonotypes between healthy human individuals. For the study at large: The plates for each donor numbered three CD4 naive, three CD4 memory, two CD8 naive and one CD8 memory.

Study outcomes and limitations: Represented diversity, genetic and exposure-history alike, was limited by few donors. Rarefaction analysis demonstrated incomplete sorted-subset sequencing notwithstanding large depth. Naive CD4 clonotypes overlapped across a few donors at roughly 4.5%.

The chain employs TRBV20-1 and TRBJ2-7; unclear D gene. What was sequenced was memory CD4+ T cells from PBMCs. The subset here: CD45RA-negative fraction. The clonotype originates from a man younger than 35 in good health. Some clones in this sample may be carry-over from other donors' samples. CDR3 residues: CSASPGYEQYF. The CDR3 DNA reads TGCAGTGCTAGTCCTGGGTACGAGCAGTACTTC.